A single sample gave rise to the 8 T cell receptor beta chains below, sequenced in a study of human T cells and chemical hapten exposure. As to time point: pre-sensitization, week 0. Treatment in this sample: therapeutic diphenylcyclopropenone sensitization with weekly scalp DPC. MiXCR, run by TCRdb on the RACE reads, gives a single entry per CDR3 protein. The profile shows about 350,000 distinct CDR3 sequences, around 5.5% of them singletons. The sample in question was whole blood, obtained in connection with sensitization to the hapten diphenylcyclopropenone (DPC). These receptors were obtained from a woman under 30 with alopecia areata. Some clones in this sample may be carry-over from other donors' samples.

This clonotype was counted a few times. This chain connects TRBV24-1 to TRBJ1-3; D may be TRBD1 (5 bases). V lost 0 bases to trimming and J lost 8 bases, with 19 bases between them. The CDR3 contains 17 residues. The germline V gene encodes CDR1 KGHDR and CDR2 SFDVKD. CDR3 in DNA: TGTGCCACCAGTGATTTGGATACAGGCGGGATGGTGGACACCATATATTTT. Translating gives CATSDLDTGGMVDTIYF.

This clonotype was detected ten times or more. This sequence joins TRBV24-1 and TRBJ2-3; D is uncertain. With 4 bases removed from V and 2 bases from J, the gap between germline ends came to 18 bases. CDR1 and CDR2 from the germline V gene are KGHDR and SFDVKD. The CDR3 is 17 residues long. CDR3 region: CATSDVSRTGITDTQYF. The CDR3 DNA is TGTGCCACCAGTGACGTCAGCCGGACCGGTATCACAGATACGCAGTATTTT.

This clonotype appeared a few times. The V call is TRBV12-3 or TRBV12-4, the J call TRBJ1-2; D is unclear. This CDR3 is built from 15 residues. V shed 0 bases and J shed 8 bases, with 16 bases lying between them. The CDR3 reads CASSLAGLFRSGYTF. CDR3 DNA: TGTGCCAGCAGTTTAGCGGGTCTTTTCCGTAGCGGCTACACCTTC.

In its sample, this clonotype was seen a few times. The chain uses TRBV20-1 and TRBJ2-5; 10 bases align to TRBD2. The germline V gene encodes CDR1 DFQATT and CDR2 SNEGSKA (reference sequence). J was trimmed by 0 bases and V by 3 bases; bases with no gene match: 4. CDR3 size: 15 residues. CDR3 sequence reads: CSASELAGDQETQYF. The CDR3 nucleotides are TGCAGTGCTAGTGAGCTAGCGGGGGACCAAGAGACCCAGTACTTC.

In this sample, this clonotype turned up many times. The chain combines TRBV29-1 with TRBJ2-3; D possibly corresponds to TRBD1 (6 bases). The CDR3 extends over 14 amino acids. Germline CDR1 reads SQVTM; CDR2 reads ANQGSEA. V shed 5 bases and J shed 6 bases, with 18 bases lying between them. The CDR3 bases are TGCAGCGTTCAGGGGCGAACCTCGTTGGATACGCAGTATTTT. Translating gives CSVQGRTSLDTQYF.

This clonotype was seen ten or more times. V is TRBV5-1 and J is TRBJ2-1; D gene ambiguous. The CDR3 runs to 17 residues. V was trimmed by 4 bases and J by 0 bases, leaving 17 bases between them. Germline loops: CDR1 SGHRS, CDR2 YFSETQ. The CDR3 protein is CASSQRMSVSSYNEQFF. CDR3 sequence (DNA): TGCGCCAGCAGCCAGAGAATGAGCGTCAGCTCCTACAATGAGCAGTTCTTC.

The J gene is TRBJ2-1, the V gene TRBV5-1; tentatively, D is TRBD1 or TRBD2 (6 bases each). V was trimmed by 0 bases and J by 0 bases, leaving 19 bases between them. The V gene's germline CDR1 is SGHRS and CDR2 YFSETQ. CDR3 length equals 19 residues. This chain's CDR3 is CASSLVGGLGGPSYNEQFF. The CDR3 region has the DNA TGCGCCAGCAGCTTGGTAGGGGGACTTGGCGGTCCCTCCTACAATGAGCAGTTCTTC.

Many counts were recorded for this clonotype. This chain uses TRBV7-6 with TRBJ1-2; D is unclear. Germline-derived CDR1 and CDR2 are SGHVS and FNYEAQ. V lost 2 bases to trimming and J lost 3 bases, with 10 bases between them. The CDR3 has 14 amino acids. CDR3 DNA: TGTGCCAGCAGCTTATACGGGGTGGACTATGGCTACACCTTC. Translated: CASSLYGVDYGYTF.